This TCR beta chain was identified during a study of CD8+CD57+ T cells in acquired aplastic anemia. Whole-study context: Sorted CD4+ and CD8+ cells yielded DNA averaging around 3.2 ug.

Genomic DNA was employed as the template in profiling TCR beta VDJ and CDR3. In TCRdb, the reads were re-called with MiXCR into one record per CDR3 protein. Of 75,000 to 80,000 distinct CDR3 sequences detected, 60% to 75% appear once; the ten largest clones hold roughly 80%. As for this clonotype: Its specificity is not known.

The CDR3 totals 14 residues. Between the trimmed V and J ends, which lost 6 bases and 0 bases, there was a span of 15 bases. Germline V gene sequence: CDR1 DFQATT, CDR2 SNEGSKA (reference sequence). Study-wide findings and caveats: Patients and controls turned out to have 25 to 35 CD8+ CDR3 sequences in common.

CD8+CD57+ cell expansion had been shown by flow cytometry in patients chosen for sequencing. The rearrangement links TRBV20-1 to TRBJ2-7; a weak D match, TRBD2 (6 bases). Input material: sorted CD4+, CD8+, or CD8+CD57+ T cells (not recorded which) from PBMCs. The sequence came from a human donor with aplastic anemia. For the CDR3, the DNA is TGCAGTGCCCGCCGGGACTCGAGCTCCTACGAGCAGTACTTC. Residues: CSARRDSSSYEQYF.